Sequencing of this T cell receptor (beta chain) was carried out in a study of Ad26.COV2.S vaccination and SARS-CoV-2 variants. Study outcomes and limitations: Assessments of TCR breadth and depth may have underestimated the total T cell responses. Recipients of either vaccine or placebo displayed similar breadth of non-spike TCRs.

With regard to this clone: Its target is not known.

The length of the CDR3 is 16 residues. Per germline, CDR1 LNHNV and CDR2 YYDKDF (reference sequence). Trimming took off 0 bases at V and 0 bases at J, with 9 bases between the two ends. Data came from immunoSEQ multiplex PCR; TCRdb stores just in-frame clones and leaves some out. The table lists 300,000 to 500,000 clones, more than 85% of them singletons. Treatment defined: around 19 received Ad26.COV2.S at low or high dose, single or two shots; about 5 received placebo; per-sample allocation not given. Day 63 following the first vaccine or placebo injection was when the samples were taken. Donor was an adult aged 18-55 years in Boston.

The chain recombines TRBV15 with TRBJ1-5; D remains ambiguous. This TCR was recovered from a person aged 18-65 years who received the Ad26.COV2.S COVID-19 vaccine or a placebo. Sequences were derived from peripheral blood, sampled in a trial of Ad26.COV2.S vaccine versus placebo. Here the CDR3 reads CATSRDSAVSNQPQHF. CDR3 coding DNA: TGTGCCACCAGCAGAGATTCGGCAGTTAGCAATCAGCCCCAGCATTTT.